Listed below are T cell receptor beta chains from one sample, sequenced in a study of human T cells and chemical hapten exposure. TCRdb re-analysed the RACE reads in MiXCR, keeping a single row per CDR3 protein. The sample has some 170,000 distinct CDR3 sequences; roughly a quarter are singletons. Here the sequenced sample was whole blood, taken in connection with sensitization to the hapten diphenylcyclopropenone (DPC). The receptors originated from a young woman with alopecia areata. Some clones in this sample may be carry-over from other donors' samples. The CDR3 runs from the conserved cysteine through the conserved F or W. The order of the fields is V gene, J gene, clone size, D gene, CDR3 protein, CDR3 DNA. The D gene is left open where the match is weak. Only part of the rows carry a size: once, few, many, or a class if the clone is expanded.

V: TRBV20-1; J: TRBJ1-6; size: .; D: .; CDR3: CSARRGAFGYNSPLHF; DNA: TGCAGTGCTAGGCGGGGGGCGTTCGGCTATAATTCACCCCTCCACTTT
V: TRBV7-7; J: TRBJ2-2; size: few; D: .; CDR3: CASSQGLNTGELFF; DNA: TGTGCTAGCAGCCAAGGCCTGAACACCGGGGAGCTGTTTTTT
V: TRBV20-1; J: TRBJ2-7; size: few; D: TRBD1; CDR3: CSANRGHEQYF; DNA: TGCAGTGCTAACAGGGGGCACGAGCAGTACTTC
V: TRBV18; J: TRBJ1-3; size: .; D: .; CDR3: CASSPGLVDSGNTIYF; DNA: TGTGCCAGCTCACCTGGTTTAGTAGACTCTGGAAACACCATATATTTT
V: TRBV6-2/TRBV6-3; J: TRBJ2-2; size: .; D: .; CDR3: CASSGLSRTGELFF; DNA: TGTGCCAGCAGTGGTCTTAGTCGGACCGGGGAGCTGTTTTTT
V: TRBV6-2/TRBV6-3; J: TRBJ2-7; size: few; D: TRBD1; CDR3: CASSYQPDRDEYEQYF; DNA: TGTGCCAGCAGTTACCAGCCCGACAGGGATGAGTACGAGCAGTACTTC
V: TRBV21-1; J: TRBJ2-4; size: .; D: .; CDR3: CASSNRVAKNIQYF; DNA: TGTGCCAGCAGCAATAGGGTAGCCAAAAACATTCAGTACTTC
V: TRBV7-2; J: TRBJ2-3; size: .; D: TRBD2; CDR3: CAIFSGGRTDTQYF; DNA: TGTGCCATCTTTAGCGGGGGCCGCACAGATACGCAGTATTTT
V: TRBV28; J: TRBJ2-7; size: .; D: TRBD2; CDR3: CASSKTSAFSYEQYF; DNA: TGTGCCAGCAGTAAGACTAGCGCTTTCTCCTACGAGCAGTACTTC
V: TRBV9; J: TRBJ2-1; size: .; D: .; CDR3: CASSVGYHSYNEQFF; DNA: TGTGCCAGCAGCGTAGGCTACCACTCCTACAATGAGCAGTTCTTC
V: TRBV5-4; J: TRBJ1-1; size: .; D: .; CDR3: CASSLAGRGMDTEAFF; DNA: TGTGCCAGCAGCTTGGCTGGGAGGGGAATGGACACTGAAGCTTTCTTT
V: TRBV4-1; J: TRBJ2-5; size: few; D: .; CDR3: CASSQGLRGGETQYF; DNA: TGCGCCAGCAGCCAAGGTCTTAGGGGCGGGGAGACCCAGTACTTC
V: TRBV5-1; J: TRBJ2-1; size: .; D: TRBD1; CDR3: CASGTGSYNEQFF; DNA: TGCGCCAGCGGGACAGGGTCCTACAATGAGCAGTTCTTC
V: TRBV10-3; J: TRBJ1-3; size: .; D: TRBD1; CDR3: CAIGGQGVSGNTIYF; DNA: TGTGCCATCGGGGGACAGGGGGTCTCTGGAAACACCATATATTTT
V: TRBV20-1; J: TRBJ1-1; size: .; D: .; CDR3: CSARDLVNTEAFF; DNA: TGCAGTGCTAGAGATTTAGTGAACACTGAAGCTTTCTTT
V: TRBV11-3; J: TRBJ1-1; size: .; D: .; CDR3: CASSTSGGDTEAFF; DNA: TGTGCCAGCAGCACTAGTGGGGGCGACACTGAAGCTTTCTTT
V: TRBV6-2/TRBV6-3; J: TRBJ2-3; size: few; D: TRBD2; CDR3: CASSLRGGWTDTQYF; DNA: TGTGCCAGCAGTTTGCGGGGGGGTTGGACAGATACGCAGTATTTT
V: TRBV10-3; J: TRBJ2-7; size: .; D: .; CDR3: CAGGASAYEQYF; DNA: TGTGCCGGGGGGGCATCCGCCTACGAGCAGTACTTC
V: TRBV27; J: TRBJ1-4; size: few; D: .; CDR3: CASSLSTLPNEKLFF; DNA: TGTGCCAGCAGTTTATCCACCCTCCCCAATGAAAAACTGTTTTTT
V: TRBV6-1; J: TRBJ1-1; size: .; D: .; CDR3: CASSAPIGNTEAFF; DNA: TGTGCCAGCAGTGCTCCGATAGGGAACACTGAAGCTTTCTTT
V: TRBV5-1; J: TRBJ1-5; size: few; D: .; CDR3: CASSRYGASNQPQHF; DNA: TGCGCCAGCAGCCGATACGGGGCTAGCAATCAGCCCCAGCATTTT
V: TRBV29-1; J: TRBJ2-1; size: many; D: .; CDR3: CSVPESSSYNEQFF; DNA: TGCAGCGTTCCTGAATCGTCCTCCTACAATGAGCAGTTCTTC
V: TRBV11-2; J: TRBJ2-1; size: .; D: .; CDR3: CASSADRSMGYEQFF; DNA: TGTGCCAGCAGCGCTGACAGGTCTATGGGCTATGAGCAGTTCTTC
V: TRBV18; J: TRBJ1-5; size: .; D: .; CDR3: CASSPLSREVNQPQHF; DNA: TGTGCCAGCTCACCACTTTCTAGGGAAGTCAATCAGCCCCAGCATTTT